Below are 5 T cell receptor beta chains sequenced from a single sample in a study of T cells in localized non-small cell lung cancer. The repertoire was sequenced with immunoSEQ multiplex PCR; TCRdb's copy has only in-frame clones and lacks some. The repertoire holds about 57,000 clones, with approximately 89% as singletons. The sequenced sample was peripheral blood, obtained before any cancer treatment. Receptors were obtained from a man aged 35 to 69 with stage I lung adenocarcinoma.

The chain couples TRBV6-1 to TRBJ2-7; 10 bases are a match to TRBD2. This CDR3 comprises 15 residues. Germline assignment: CDR1 MNHNS and CDR2 SASEGT. V trimming: 7 bases; J trimming: 4 bases; junction bases outside the gene matches: 10. The CDR3 nucleotides are TGTGCCAGCAAAGCGGCTAGCGGGAGTGGGTACGAGCAGTACTTC. This sequence encodes CASKAASGSGYEQYF.

The DNA of the CDR3 is TGTGCCAGTAGTTTGACAGGGAGGAACACTGAAGCTTTCTTT. Amino acids: CASSLTGRNTEAFF. V gene TRBV19 combines with J gene TRBJ1-1; 7 bases are a match to TRBD1. The V gene's germline CDR1 is LNHDA and CDR2 SQIVND (reference sequence). The CDR3 is made up of 14 amino acids. V gave up 5 bases and J gave up 1 base; unmatched junction bases: 4. Looking up the rest from reference TRBV19 and TRBJ1-1 gives the full variable domain: DGGITQSPKYLFRKEGQNVTLSCEQNLNHDAMYWYRQDPGQGLRLIYYSQIVNDFQKGDIAEGYSVSREKKESFPLTVTSAQKNPTAFYLCASSLTGRNTEAFFGQGTRLTVV.

The chain links TRBV5-6 to TRBJ1-1; 10 bases agree with TRBD1. The CDR3 sequence is 14 residues long. CDR1 is SGHDT, CDR2 YYEEEE, per germline. The ends lost 4 bases at V and 9 bases at J; junction bases unmatched: 9. DNA of the CDR3: TGTGCCAGCAGCCCCCGGGACAGGGGATCGCAAGCTTTCTTT. It encodes CASSPRDRGSQAFF.

This clone appeared a single time. The J gene is TRBJ1-1, the V gene TRBV6-1, with 7 nucleotides matching TRBD1. The germline V gene has CDR1 MNHNS and CDR2 SASEGT. This CDR3 comprises 16 residues. With 2 bases clipped from V and 2 bases from J, the junction kept 8 bases outside the gene matches. This CDR3 is CASSEKGRGTNTEAFF. For the CDR3, the DNA is TGTGCCAGCAGTGAAAAGGGCAGGGGGACCAACACTGAAGCTTTCTTT.

The chain carries TRBV5-6 and TRBJ2-7, with 9 bases aligning to TRBD1. This CDR3 region has 14 residues. V trimming: 3 bases; J trimming: 3 bases; junction bases outside the gene matches: 4. Germline V CDR1 and CDR2: SGHDT, YYEEEE. CDR3: CASSWDRDLYEQYF. The DNA of the CDR3 is TGTGCCAGCAGCTGGGACAGGGACCTCTACGAGCAGTACTTC.